The text below deals with one T cell receptor beta chain. Both TRBC1 and TRBC2 were covered by a beta constant-region primer of two equimolar oligonucleotides. A 12-nucleotide UMI and the SP2 primer were added to the cDNA 3' end by oligonucleotide ligation. TCRdb re-called the UMI-ligation and nested PCR reads through MiXCR, storing one row per CDR3 protein. Of around 160,000 distinct CDR3 sequences in the sample, 15% to 20% were seen once. CDR1 is MNHEY, CDR2 SVGAGI, per germline. The CDR3 loop spans 15 amino acids. With 4 bases clipped from V and 7 bases from J, the junction kept 7 bases outside the gene matches. The sample is drawn from a study of naive and memory T cell subsets.

The specimen was naive CD4+ T cells from blood. The chain combines TRBV6-5 with TRBJ2-1, with TRBD2 matching 10 bases. The clonotype was recovered from a human donor in good health. CDR3 in DNA: TGTGCCAGCAGTTTCGGACTAGCGGCACTGAATGAGCAGTTCTTC. Its protein is CASSFGLAALNEQFF.